The 19 T cell receptor beta chains reported below all come from one sample, sequenced in a study of T cell responses to AZD1222 COVID-19 vaccine. Profiling relied on immunoSEQ multiplex PCR, and the TCRdb table lists in-frame clones only, not all of them. Of fewer than 200,000 clones listed, around 89% are singletons. Sequenced here: peripheral blood, sampled 28 days after the second dose of the MenACWY control vaccine. The receptors were gathered from an adult who received the MenACWY meningococcal vaccine as a control.

V and J are TRBV6-2 or TRBV6-3 and TRBJ1-1; D gene unclear. This CDR3 is built from 15 residues. V shed 2 bases and J shed 1 base, with 11 bases lying between them. Germline CDR1 MNHEY, CDR2 SVGEGT. CDR3 residues: CASSYEDVGNTEAFF. For the CDR3, the DNA is TGTGCCAGCAGTTACGAAGACGTAGGGAACACTGAAGCTTTCTTT.

The V call is TRBV6-2 or TRBV6-3, the J call TRBJ2-1; D remains unclear. V was pared by 0 bases and J by 10 bases, with 13 bases between. Germline lookup yields CDR1 MNHEY and CDR2 SVGEGT. The CDR3 extends over 14 amino acids. The CDR3 DNA is TGTGCCAGCAGTTACTCGATGGTAGGGATCGAGCAGTTCTTC. Protein: CASSYSMVGIEQFF.

The chain links TRBV6-1 to TRBJ1-2; 10 bases align to TRBD1. The CDR3 has 15 amino acids. Germline V CDR1 and CDR2: MNHNS, SASEGT. Losses at the gene ends were 3 bases for V and 10 bases for J; bases not matched to a gene: 11. For the CDR3, the DNA is TGTGCCAGCAGTGACACCGGAGGGGGGACAGGGGACTACACCTTC. Translation gives CASSDTGGGTGDYTF.

In its sample, this clone was seen a few times. This chain links TRBV5-4 with TRBJ1-4, with a possible D match to TRBD1 (6 bases). V was cut by 4 bases and J by 7 bases, with 14 bases left in between. Germline assignment: CDR1 SGHNT and CDR2 YYREEE (reference sequence). This CDR3 comprises 14 residues. In DNA, the CDR3 is TGTGCCAGCAGCCATCAGGGAGGGGGTGAAAAACTGTTTTTT. Its protein is CASSHQGGGEKLFF.

This chain uses TRBV29-1 with TRBJ1-1, with 9 bases identical to TRBD1. With 1 base clipped from V and 7 bases from J, the junction kept 13 bases outside the gene matches. CDR1 is SQVTM, CDR2 ANQGSEA, per germline. The CDR3 contains 16 residues. As DNA, the CDR3 is TGCAGCGTTGAAGCACCGGGACAGGGAGGGATGGGTGAAGCTTTCTTT. Its translation: CSVEAPGQGGMGEAFF.

V gene TRBV28 combines with J gene TRBJ2-5, with 8 nucleotides matching TRBD1. The CDR3 length is 19 residues. Trimming cost V 3 bases and J 5 bases; bases outside gene matches: 20. Germline V lookup: CDR1 MDHEN, CDR2 SYDVKM. The CDR3 DNA sequence: TGTGCCAGCAGTTTCCCTAGGACAGGGCGAGCCAAGGGTCTGGAGACCCAGTACTTC. Translation gives CASSFPRTGRAKGLETQYF.

The chain is built from TRBV5-1 and TRBJ2-7; 11 bases are shared with TRBD2. V lost 9 bases and J lost 0; bases outside the gene matches: 17. This CDR3 contains 18 residues. Per germline, CDR1 SGHRS and CDR2 YFSETQ. The chain's CDR3 is CATAPGTSGILSSYEQYF. CDR3 nucleotide sequence: TGCGCCACCGCCCCCGGGACTAGCGGAATTCTAAGCTCCTACGAGCAGTACTTC. Using reference TRBV5-1 and TRBJ2-7 for the parts outside the CDR3, the full variable domain is KAGVTQTPRYLIKTRGQQVTLSCSPISGHRSVSWYQQTPGQGLQFLFEYFSETQRNKGNFPGRFSGRQFSNSRSEMNVSTLELGDSALYLCATAPGTSGILSSYEQYFGPGTRLTVT.

With respect to this clone: Other nucleotide sequences in the sample specify the same CDR3. This chain uses TRBV4-1 with TRBJ2-3; 8 bases map to TRBD2. The V and J ends lost 3 bases and 6 bases, in that order; junction bases with no gene match: 14. This CDR3 is 17 amino acids long. Germline V gene sequence: CDR1 MGHRA, CDR2 YSYEKL. In DNA form, the CDR3 reads TGCGCCAGCAGCCACGACACTCCTAGCGGGCTGAGGGATACGCAGTATTTT. Amino acid sequence: CASSHDTPSGLRDTQYF.

The chain carries TRBV19 and TRBJ2-7, with TRBD1 as a possible D gene (6 bases). CDR1 and CDR2 from the germline V gene are LNHDA and SQIVND (reference sequence). Trimming shortened V by 4 bases and J by 4 bases, and 14 bases separated the two germline ends. The CDR3 is made up of 14 amino acids. DNA for the CDR3: TGTGCCAGTAGTACCGAACAGGGTGCTTACGAGCAGTACTTC. As protein: CASSTEQGAYEQYF.

This sequence joins TRBV10-3 and TRBJ2-7, with D uncertain. CDR1 is ENHRY and CDR2 is SYGVKD in the germline V gene. V lost 0 bases and J 5 bases, leaving 14 bases between the germline ends. This CDR3 has 15 amino acids. CDR3 in DNA: TGTGCCATCAGTGAGTCGGAACTACTTCTCAACGAGCAGTACTTC. As protein: CAISESELLLNEQYF.

The gene calls are TRBV19 and TRBJ1-2; D is unclear. Per the germline V gene, CDR1 is LNHDA and CDR2 is SQIVND (reference sequence). Trimming removed 4 bases from V and 3 bases from J, with 6 bases in between. The CDR3 is 12 residues long. The CDR3 nucleotides are TGTGCCAGTAGTAGCATTTACTATGGCTACACCTTC. Translation: CASSSIYYGYTF.

The chain links TRBV18 to TRBJ2-5; TRBD2 is a possible D gene (5 bases). The V gene lost 5 bases and the J gene lost 4 bases, with 17 bases spanning the gap. Germline-derived CDR1 and CDR2 are KGHSH and LQKENI. The CDR3 has 15 amino acids. The CDR3 is CASSSRTGNVETQYF. The DNA of the CDR3 is TGTGCCAGCTCATCCAGGACTGGAAACGTAGAGACCCAGTACTTC.

This clone was recorded once. The chain combines TRBV29-1 with TRBJ2-1; TRBD2 matches at 7 bases. This CDR3 is 15 amino acids long. Germline V CDR1 and CDR2: SQVTM, ANQGSEA. V dropped 5 bases and J dropped 0; count of bases not matched to a gene: 7. The CDR3 bases are TGCAGCGTTTCATGGGGGGGGGTCTCCTACAATGAGCAGTTCTTC. Its translation: CSVSWGGVSYNEQFF.

V gene TRBV5-1 combines with J gene TRBJ1-1; the D is unclear. V was shortened by 0 bases and J by 3 bases, with 6 bases between the two germline ends. The CDR3 spans 13 residues. The germline gives CDR1 SGHRS, CDR2 YFSETQ. CDR3 protein: CASSLGEHTEAFF. CDR3 nucleotide sequence: TGCGCCAGCAGCTTGGGGGAGCACACTGAAGCTTTCTTT.

Here the CDR3 reads CASSLSANYGYTF. In DNA form, the CDR3 reads TGTGCCAGCAGTTTATCTGCTAACTATGGCTACACCTTC. This chain uses TRBV28 with TRBJ1-2, with D uncertain. The CDR3 loop spans 13 amino acids. Deletions cut 1 base from V and 0 bases from J, with 3 bases between. Germline V CDR1 and CDR2: MDHEN, SYDVKM.

The rearrangement links TRBV2 to TRBJ2-2; no definite D call. The germline CDR1 and CDR2 sequences are SNHLY and FYNNEI. V lost 4 bases, J lost 4 bases, and 7 bases lay in between. The CDR3 runs to 13 residues. The CDR3 DNA is TGTGCCAGCAGTGGGTTATTCACCGGGGAGCTGTTTTTT. It specifies CASSGLFTGELFF.

The rearrangement joins TRBV5-1 to TRBJ2-1; possible D gene TRBD2, 6 bases. The germline gives CDR1 SGHRS, CDR2 YFSETQ. CDR3 length: 15 amino acids. Trimming cost V 6 bases and J 0 bases, with 13 bases left between them. Here the CDR3 DNA reads TGCGCCAGCATTGACGGGAGTGGCTCCTACAATGAGCAGTTCTTC. Translation gives CASIDGSGSYNEQFF.

This chain links TRBV28 with TRBJ1-5, with D perhaps TRBD1 (6 bases). Germline V gives CDR1 MDHEN, CDR2 SYDVKM. This CDR3 contains 16 residues. Trimming cost V 8 bases and J 0 bases, with 17 bases left between them. CDR3 sequence (DNA): TGTGCCAGCTGGGGGCAGGATTTATATAGCAATCAGCCCCAGCATTTT. Protein: CASWGQDLYSNQPQHF. Together with reference TRBV28 and TRBJ1-5, the CDR3 gives the full variable domain: DVKVTQSSRYLVKRTGEKVFLECVQDMDHENMFWYRQDPGLGLRLIYFSYDVKMKEKGDIPEGYSVSREKKERFSLILESASTNQTSMYLCASWGQDLYSNQPQHFGDGTRLSIL.

The chain uses TRBV5-1 and TRBJ2-5; D uncertain. Germline V gives CDR1 SGHRS, CDR2 YFSETQ. V was clipped by 4 bases and J by 2 bases, with 3 bases between them. The CDR3 has 11 amino acids. The CDR3 region is CASSGQETQYF. The CDR3 region has the DNA TGCGCCAGCAGCGGACAAGAGACCCAGTACTTC.